The rows below give T cell receptor beta chains drawn from one sample of a study of molecular identifiers for immune sequencing clone quantification. TCRdb fed the PCR reads into MiXCR, producing one record per CDR3 protein. Among about 320,000 distinct CDR3 sequences listed, about 22% were seen once. The source material was naive CD8+ T cells from blood, with Jurkat cell RNA spiked in. The receptors stem from a human donor in good health. Some libraries in this study had Jurkat cell RNA spiked in. Each CDR3 is given with its conserved first and last residue.

TRBJ2-3 TRBV19 CASSRTILAGETDTQYF
TRBJ2-7 TRBV28 CASSGPGGSSYEQYF
TRBJ1-1 TRBV19 CASKIQGEYTEAFF
TRBJ1-2 TRBV5-4 CASSFQGSGGYTF
TRBJ2-5 TRBV20-1 CSAGTSGTFPLETQYF
TRBJ2-3 TRBV27 CASSLLAAREGTQYF
TRBJ2-3 TRBV27 CASSYGTAIDTQYF
TRBJ1-1 TRBV20-1 CSARNGWVLNLMNTEAFF
TRBJ2-1 TRBV7-6 CASSPLRDEQFF
TRBJ2-3 TRBV4-3 CASSPGTGPDTQYF
TRBJ2-7 TRBV4-3 CASSQDLGTVTYEQYF
TRBJ2-6 TRBV27 CATRGVDSGANVLTF
TRBJ2-1 TRBV12-3/TRBV12-4 CASGWGSMYEQFF
TRBJ2-7 TRBV6-2/TRBV6-3 CASSPGQGVRYEQYF
TRBJ2-7 TRBV5-4 CASSFATGGLIYEQYF
TRBJ1-1 TRBV5-1 CASRLGNTEAFF
TRBJ2-1 TRBV29-1 CSVEDVSGGYNEQFF
TRBJ2-7 TRBV29-1 CSGLAGTGEQYF
TRBJ2-7 TRBV28 CASSHRGEGYEQYF
TRBJ1-1 TRBV15 CATSRDRDSMNTEAFF
TRBJ1-4 TRBV25-1 CASSEYLGALLGEKLFF
TRBJ2-7 TRBV28 CASSFRGPRFGEQYF
TRBJ2-1 TRBV4-3 CASSQNWASGTHEQFF
TRBJ2-7 TRBV19 CASSGGTSSYEQYF
TRBJ1-1 TRBV9 CASSVGGDNTEAFF
TRBJ1-5 TRBV21-1 CASSRAPGNQPQHF
TRBJ1-6 TRBV5-6 CASSLFVPSGQGASSYNSPLHF
TRBJ2-2 TRBV20-1 CSAWETDRNTGELFF
TRBJ1-2 TRBV29-1 CSVEEGKGDYGYTF
TRBJ2-2 TRBV5-6 CASEGSGELFF
TRBJ1-4 TRBV4-3 CASSQDRSHGKRQLFF
TRBJ2-5 TRBV28 CASSYRQHQETQYF
TRBJ2-1 TRBV24-1 CATSETPYNEQFF
TRBJ2-7 TRBV6-2/TRBV6-3 CASSYVPLGQGNEQYF
TRBJ1-1 TRBV5-1 CASREGQGLTEAFF
TRBJ2-5 TRBV11-2 CASSSPLGETQYF
TRBJ2-5 TRBV7-9 CASSPPGLPDQYF
TRBJ1-5 TRBV4-1 CASSNKVGGSNQPQHF
TRBJ2-7 TRBV4-3 CASSQESARGAIEQYF
TRBJ2-1 TRBV28 CASSFRPSGNEQFF
TRBJ2-1 TRBV27 CASSPGLALHEQFF
TRBJ1-2 TRBV6-5 CASSYGQGNYGYTF